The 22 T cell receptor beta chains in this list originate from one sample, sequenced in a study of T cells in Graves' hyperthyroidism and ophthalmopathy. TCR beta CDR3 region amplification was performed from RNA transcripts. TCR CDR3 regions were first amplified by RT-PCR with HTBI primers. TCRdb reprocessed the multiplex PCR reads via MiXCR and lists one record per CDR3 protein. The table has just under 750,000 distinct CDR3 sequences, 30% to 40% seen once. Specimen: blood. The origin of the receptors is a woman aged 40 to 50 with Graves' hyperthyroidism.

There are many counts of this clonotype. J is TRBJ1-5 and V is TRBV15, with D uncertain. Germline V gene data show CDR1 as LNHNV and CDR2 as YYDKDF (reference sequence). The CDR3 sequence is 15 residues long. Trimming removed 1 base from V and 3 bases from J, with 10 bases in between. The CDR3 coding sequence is TGTGCCACCAGCAGAGTGAAGGGCCTCAATCAGCCCCAGCATTTT. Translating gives CATSRVKGLNQPQHF.

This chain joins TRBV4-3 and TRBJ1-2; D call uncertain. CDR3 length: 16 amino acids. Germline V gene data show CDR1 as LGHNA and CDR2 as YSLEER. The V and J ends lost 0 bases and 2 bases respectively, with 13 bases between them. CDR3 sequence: CASSQDWEGSNYGYTF. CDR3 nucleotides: TGCGCCAGCAGCCAAGATTGGGAGGGAAGCAACTATGGCTACACCTTC.

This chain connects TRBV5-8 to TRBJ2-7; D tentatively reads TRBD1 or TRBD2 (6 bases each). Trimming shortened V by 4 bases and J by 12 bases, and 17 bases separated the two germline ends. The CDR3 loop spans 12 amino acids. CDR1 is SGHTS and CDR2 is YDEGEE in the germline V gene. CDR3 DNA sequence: TGTGCCAGCAGCCCTTGGGGGGACACCGGGTACTTC. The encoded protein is CASSPWGDTGYF. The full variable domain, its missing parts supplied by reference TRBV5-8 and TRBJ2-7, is EAGVTQSPTHLIKTRGQQATLRCSPISGHTSVYWYQQALGLGLQFLLWYDEGEERNRGNFPPRFSGRQFPNYSSELNVNALELEDSALYLCASSPWGDTGYFGPGTRLTVT.

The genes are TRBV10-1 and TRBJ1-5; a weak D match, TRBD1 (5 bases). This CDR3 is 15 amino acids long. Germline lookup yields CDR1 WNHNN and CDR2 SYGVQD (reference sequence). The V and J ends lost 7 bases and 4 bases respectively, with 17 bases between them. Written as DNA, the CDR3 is TGCGCCAGCAACAACCAGGGATTCACAAATCAGCCCCAGCATTTT. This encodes CASNNQGFTNQPQHF.

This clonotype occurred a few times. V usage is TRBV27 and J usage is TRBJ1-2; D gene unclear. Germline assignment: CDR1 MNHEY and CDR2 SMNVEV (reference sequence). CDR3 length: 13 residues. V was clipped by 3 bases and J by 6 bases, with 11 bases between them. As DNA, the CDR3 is TGTGCCAGCAGTTTTGTAGGGAGCGATGGCTACACCTTC. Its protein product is CASSFVGSDGYTF.

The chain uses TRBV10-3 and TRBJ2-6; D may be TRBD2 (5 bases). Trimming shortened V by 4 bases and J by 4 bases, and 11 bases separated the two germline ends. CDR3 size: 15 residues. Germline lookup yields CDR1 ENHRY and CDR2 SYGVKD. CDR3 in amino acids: CAISVGVAGANVLTF. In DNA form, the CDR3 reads TGTGCCATCAGTGTTGGGGTAGCGGGGGCCAACGTCCTGACTTTC.

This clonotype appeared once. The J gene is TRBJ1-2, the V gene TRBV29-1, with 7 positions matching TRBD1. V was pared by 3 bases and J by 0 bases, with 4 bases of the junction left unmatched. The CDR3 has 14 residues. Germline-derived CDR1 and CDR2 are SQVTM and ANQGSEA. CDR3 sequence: CSVDEGTANYGYTF. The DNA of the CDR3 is TGCAGCGTTGATGAGGGGACAGCTAACTATGGCTACACCTTC.

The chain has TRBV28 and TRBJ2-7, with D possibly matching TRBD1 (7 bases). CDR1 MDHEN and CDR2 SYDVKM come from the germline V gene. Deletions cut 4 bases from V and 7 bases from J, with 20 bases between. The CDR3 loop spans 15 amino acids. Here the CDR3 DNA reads TGTGCCAGCAGTTCCGGCGGGACAGAGCTCCGGGAGCAGTACTTC. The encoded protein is CASSSGGTELREQYF.

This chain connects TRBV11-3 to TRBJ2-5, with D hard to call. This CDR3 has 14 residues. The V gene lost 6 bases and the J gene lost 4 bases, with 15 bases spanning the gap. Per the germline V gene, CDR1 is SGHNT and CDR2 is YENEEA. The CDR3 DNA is TGTGCCAGCAGATCCCCCTGGGATGGAGAGACCCAGTACTTC. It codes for CASRSPWDGETQYF.

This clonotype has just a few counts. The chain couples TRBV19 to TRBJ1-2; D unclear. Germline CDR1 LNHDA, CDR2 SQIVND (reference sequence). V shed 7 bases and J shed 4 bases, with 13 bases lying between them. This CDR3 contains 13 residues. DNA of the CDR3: TGTGCCAGTACCCCAGGTGCCAGCTATGGCTACACCTTC. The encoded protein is CASTPGASYGYTF.

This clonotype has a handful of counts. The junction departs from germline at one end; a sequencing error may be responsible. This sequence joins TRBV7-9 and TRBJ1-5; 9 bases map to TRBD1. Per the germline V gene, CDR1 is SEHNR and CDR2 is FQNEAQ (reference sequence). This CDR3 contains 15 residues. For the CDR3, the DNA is TGCGCCAGCAGCCAGGGACAGGGATACAATCAGCCCCAGCATTTT. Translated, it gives CASSQGQGYNQPQHF.

The CDR3 protein is CASSLEIRADQPQHF. As DNA, the CDR3 is TGTGCCAGCAGCTTAGAAATCCGGGCTGATCAGCCCCAGCATTTT. This chain links TRBV7-9 with TRBJ1-5; D unclear. Trimming left V 1 base short and J 5 bases short, with 12 bases between. CDR3 length equals 15 residues. Germline CDR1 is SEHNR and CDR2 is FQNEAQ (reference sequence).

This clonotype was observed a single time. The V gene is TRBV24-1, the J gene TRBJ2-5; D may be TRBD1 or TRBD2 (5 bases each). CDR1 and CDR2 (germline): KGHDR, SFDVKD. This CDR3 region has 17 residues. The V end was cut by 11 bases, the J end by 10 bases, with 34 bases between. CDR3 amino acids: CASSSVHQGVGRLDQYF. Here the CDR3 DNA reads TGTGCCAGCTCATCCGTTCATCAGGGAGTCGGACGTTTAGACCAGTACTTC.

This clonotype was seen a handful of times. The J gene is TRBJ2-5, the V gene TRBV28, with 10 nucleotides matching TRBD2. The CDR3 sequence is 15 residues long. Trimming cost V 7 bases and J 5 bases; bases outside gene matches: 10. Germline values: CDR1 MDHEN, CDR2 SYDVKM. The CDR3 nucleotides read TGTGCCAGCATACCGAGCGGGAGGGATTTCGAGACCCAGTACTTC. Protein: CASIPSGRDFETQYF.

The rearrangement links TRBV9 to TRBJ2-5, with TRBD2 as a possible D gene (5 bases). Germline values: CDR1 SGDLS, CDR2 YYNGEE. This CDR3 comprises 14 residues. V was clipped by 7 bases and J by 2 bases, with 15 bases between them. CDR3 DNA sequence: TGTGCCAGCGCTCGGGCGGGTACTCAAGAGACCCAGTACTTC. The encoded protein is CASARAGTQETQYF.

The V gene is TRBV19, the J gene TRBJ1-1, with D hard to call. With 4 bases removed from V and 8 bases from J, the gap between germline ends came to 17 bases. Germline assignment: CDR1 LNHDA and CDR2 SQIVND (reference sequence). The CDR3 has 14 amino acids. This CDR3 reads CASSNSFSAKEAFF. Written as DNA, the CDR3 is TGTGCCAGTAGTAATAGTTTCTCAGCTAAGGAAGCTTTCTTT.

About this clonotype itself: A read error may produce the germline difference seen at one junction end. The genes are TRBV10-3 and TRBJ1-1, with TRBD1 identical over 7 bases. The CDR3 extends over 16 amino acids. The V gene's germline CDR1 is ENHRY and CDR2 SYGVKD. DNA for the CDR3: TGTGCCAGCAGTTACTCAGGGGGGGCCGAAAACACTGAAGCTTTCTTT. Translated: CASSYSGGAENTEAFF.

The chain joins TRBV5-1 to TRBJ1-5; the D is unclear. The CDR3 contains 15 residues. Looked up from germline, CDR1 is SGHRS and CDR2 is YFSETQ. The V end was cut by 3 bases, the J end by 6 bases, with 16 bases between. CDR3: CASSYGEREGQPQHF. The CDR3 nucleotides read TGCGCCAGCAGCTATGGAGAAAGAGAGGGTCAGCCCCAGCATTTT.

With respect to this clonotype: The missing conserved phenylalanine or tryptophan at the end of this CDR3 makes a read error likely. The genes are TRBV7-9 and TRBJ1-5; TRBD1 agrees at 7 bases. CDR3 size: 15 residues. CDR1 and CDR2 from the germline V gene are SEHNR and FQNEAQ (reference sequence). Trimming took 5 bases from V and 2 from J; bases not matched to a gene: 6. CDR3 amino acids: CASSPPGQGNQPQHC. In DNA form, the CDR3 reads TGTGCCAGCAGCCCCCCCGGACAGGGCAATCAGCCCCAGCATTGT.

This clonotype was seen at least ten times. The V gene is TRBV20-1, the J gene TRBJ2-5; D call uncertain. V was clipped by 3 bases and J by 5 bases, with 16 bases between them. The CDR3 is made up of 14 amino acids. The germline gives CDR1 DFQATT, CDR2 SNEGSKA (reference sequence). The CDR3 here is CSASEIGNYETQYF. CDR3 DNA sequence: TGCAGTGCTAGCGAGATTGGGAATTACGAGACCCAGTACTTC.

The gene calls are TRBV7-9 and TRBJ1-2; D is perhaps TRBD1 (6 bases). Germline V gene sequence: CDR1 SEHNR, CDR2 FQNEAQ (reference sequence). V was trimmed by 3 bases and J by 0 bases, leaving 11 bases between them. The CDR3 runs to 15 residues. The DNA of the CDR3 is TGTGCCAGCAGCTTTCTCCCAGGGGCTAACTATGGCTACACCTTC. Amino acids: CASSFLPGANYGYTF.

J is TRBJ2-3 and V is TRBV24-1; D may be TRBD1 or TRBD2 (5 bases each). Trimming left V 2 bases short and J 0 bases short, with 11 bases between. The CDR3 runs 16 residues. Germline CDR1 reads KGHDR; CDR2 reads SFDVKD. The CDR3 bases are TGTGCCACCAGTGATTGGGGGAGTCCTAGCACAGATACGCAGTATTTT. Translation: CATSDWGSPSTDTQYF.